This T cell receptor beta chain comes out of a study of cytomegalovirus exposure and HLA in healthy donors. Study observations and caveats: Roughly even sequencing depth across donors was the assumption behind the presence/absence analyses.

It was with 60 Vbeta and 13 Jbeta primers that the PCR ran. This table comes from immunoSEQ multiplex PCR, and its TCRdb copy is limited to in-frame clones, with some not included. The table includes about 150,000 clones, roughly 72% detected once. There are 16 residues in the CDR3. Germline V gene lookup returns CDR1 MNHNS and CDR2 SASEGT. Trimming left V 3 bases short and J 4 bases short, with 16 bases between. To note about this clone: Its target is unknown.

This rearrangement joins TRBV6-1 to TRBJ2-1, with a tentative D call TRBD2 (6 bases). The specimen was PBMCs. The TCR comes from a man in his thirties or forties in good health and CMV-seronegative. In DNA form, the CDR3 reads TGTGCCAGCAGTGAGAAGGGCGGGACGACGTACAATGAGCAGTTCTTC. Amino acids: CASSEKGGTTYNEQFF.